The clone carrying this T cell receptor beta chain has a single count. Germline loops: CDR1 SGHRS, CDR2 YFSETQ. The V end was cut by 2 bases, the J end by 4 bases, with 9 bases between. The CDR3 runs to 13 residues. The sample belongs to a study of control samples from healthy donors and cancer patients. Sequenced by immunoSEQ multiplex PCR; TCRdb stores in-frame clones only, minus some. The repertoire holds 230,000 or so clones, with 90% to 95% as singletons. The chain employs TRBV5-1 and TRBJ1-1; possibly TRBD1 for D (5 bases). Sequenced sample: blood. This TCR derives from a man aged 50 or older in good health. The CDR3 DNA is TGCGCCAGCAGCTTCACAGGAGCCACTGAAGCTTTCTTT. Amino acid sequence: CASSFTGATEAFF.